The 10 T cell receptor beta chains below were found in one sample sequenced in a study of T cells in Graves' hyperthyroidism and ophthalmopathy (dated by TCRdb to the late 2010s). The protocol used for the library was multiplex PCR. Sequencing relied on an Illumina HiSeq 2000. TCR beta CDR3 regions were amplified from RNA transcripts. For the first round of RT-PCR on the TCR CDR3, the HTBI primer set was used together with the Qiagen OneStep RT-PCR kit. Through fastp at Q25 and MiXCR, TCRdb rebuilt clones from the public reads, retaining in-frame beta chains. For every CDR3 protein sequence, its rows merge into one entry that carries the most common genes and DNA. The sample table shows a few hundred thousand distinct CDR3 sequences, and 14% are seen once. The ten largest make up over 15% of the sample. Sequencing input: blood. Receptors originate from a woman between 18 and 29 years old with Graves' hyperthyroidism.

V usage is TRBV5-1 and J usage is TRBJ2-1, with 7 bases identical to TRBD2. CDR1 is SGHRS and CDR2 is YFSETQ in the germline V gene. CDR3 length: 16 amino acids. V was pared by 0 bases and J by 4 bases, with 7 bases of the junction left unmatched. The CDR3 DNA is TGCGCCAGCAGCTTGGCCGCGAGCGGGACTTACAATGAGCAGTTCTTC. Amino acids: CASSLAASGTYNEQFF.

This chain links TRBV11-2 with TRBJ1-1; 8 bases match TRBD1. After removal of 7 bases from V and 10 bases from J, the junction contained 11 bases not matched to a gene. The V gene's germline CDR1 is SGHAT and CDR2 FQNNGV. This CDR3 comprises 13 residues. This CDR3 reads CASNRGGRMGAFF. CDR3 coding DNA: TGTGCCAGCAACAGGGGGGGTAGGATGGGAGCTTTCTTT. The full variable domain, with the rest looked up from reference TRBV11-2 and TRBJ1-1, is EAGVAQSPRYKIIEKRQSVAFWCNPISGHATLYWYQQILGQGPKLLIQFQNNGVVDDSQLPKDRFSAERLKGVDSTLKIQPAKLEDSAVYLCASNRGGRMGAFFGQGTRLTVV.

This clonotype appeared many times. The chain combines TRBV7-2 with TRBJ2-1, with D perhaps TRBD2 (5 bases). V was pared by 1 base and J by 5 bases, with 9 bases between. Germline loops: CDR1 SGHTA, CDR2 FQGNSA. The CDR3 consists of 14 residues. CDR3 in amino acids: CASSLGLRDNEQFF. CDR3 sequence (DNA): TGTGCCAGCAGCTTAGGCTTGCGGGACAATGAGCAGTTCTTC.

The table lists this clonotype with a count of one. This chain connects TRBV7-9 to TRBJ2-7, with D unclear. Germline V gives CDR1 SEHNR, CDR2 FQNEAQ (reference sequence). Trimming shortened V by 8 bases and J by 0 bases, and 17 bases separated the two germline ends. This CDR3 is 15 amino acids long. In DNA form, the CDR3 reads TGTGCCAGCGACCCTCCAGGTGCCCTCTCCTACGAGCAGTACTTC. Its translation is CASDPPGALSYEQYF.

In its sample, this clonotype was seen many times. The rearrangement links TRBV10-3 to TRBJ1-1; no definite D call. V was cut by 3 bases and J by 1 base, with 6 bases left in between. Germline CDR1 and CDR2: ENHRY and SYGVKD. This CDR3 has 13 residues. The CDR3 loop is CAISEGGNTEAFF. Written as DNA, the CDR3 is TGTGCCATCAGTGAAGGAGGGAACACTGAAGCTTTCTTT.

This clonotype was recorded at least ten times. The CDR3: CASSSSGTSSYNEQFF. CDR3 sequence (DNA): TGTGCCAGCAGCTCCTCCGGGACAAGCTCCTACAATGAGCAGTTCTTC. This chain links TRBV11-2 with TRBJ2-1; a possible D gene is TRBD1 (6 bases). In germline, CDR1 is SGHAT, CDR2 FQNNGV. There are 16 residues in the CDR3. V lost 4 bases and J 0 bases, leaving 13 bases between the germline ends.

This clonotype was seen at least ten times. The chain carries TRBV24-1 and TRBJ2-1; no reliable D call. V was cut by 8 bases and J by 5 bases, with 6 bases left in between. Per the germline V gene, CDR1 is KGHDR and CDR2 is SFDVKD. This CDR3 contains 11 residues. CDR3 coding DNA: TGTGCCACCACAGAGAACAATGAGCAGTTCTTC. Amino acids: CATTENNEQFF.

This clonotype was picked up many times. This chain connects TRBV6-5 to TRBJ2-1; a possible D gene is TRBD1 (6 bases). Per the germline V gene, CDR1 is MNHEY and CDR2 is SVGAGI. V lost 0 bases and J lost 10, with 7 bases in between. The CDR3 sequence is 12 residues long. The DNA of the CDR3 is TGTGCCAGCAGTTACTCTACAGGGGAGCAGTTCTTC. As protein: CASSYSTGEQFF.

On this clonotype itself: A much more abundant neighbour one base away suggests this may be a read error. This chain links TRBV7-9 with TRBJ2-1; unclear D gene. The CDR3 length is 16 residues. CDR1 SEHNR and CDR2 FQNEAQ come from the germline V gene (reference sequence). This CDR3 reads CASSLVASLAYDEQFF. The CDR3 DNA sequence: TGTGCCAGCAGCTTAGTCGCGTCCTTAGCCTACGATGAGCAGTTCTTC.

This clonotype was seen a few times. DNA of the CDR3: TGCGCCAGCAGCTCCCCGGGACTAGAGGGGTTCAATGAGCAGTTCTTC. This translates into CASSSPGLEGFNEQFF. This chain uses TRBV5-1 with TRBJ2-1, with 8 bases identical to TRBD2. With 3 bases clipped from V and 6 bases from J, the junction kept 11 bases outside the gene matches. This CDR3 comprises 16 residues. Germline assignment: CDR1 SGHRS and CDR2 YFSETQ.